Listed below are T cell receptor beta chains from one sample, sequenced in a study of OX40 agonist ivuxolimab in advanced cancers. Measured with immunoSEQ multiplex PCR; TCRdb has only the in-frame clones, and not every one. The sample holds about 120,000 clones; roughly nine tenths are singletons and the top ten take 0.55%. The sequencing used CD4+ or CD8+ T cells sorted from blood, collected in a trial of the OX40 agonist ivuxolimab. These receptors originate from an adult with an advanced solid tumor such as melanoma, head and neck, liver or kidney cancer. Both conserved end residues are part of each CDR3. Each record gives: J gene, clone size, D gene, V gene, CDR3 DNA, CDR3 protein. D genes are given only for firm matches. Clone size is shown for a subset of rows, as once, few, many or a class of expanded clone.

TRBJ1-1	once	NA	TRBV6-5	TGTGCCAGCAGTTACTCGTTCAGGACTGAAGCTTTCTTT	CASSYSFRTEAFF
TRBJ2-1	NA	NA	TRBV12-2	TGTGCAAGTCGCTTAAGGAGGACATCTCCCCGGGGCAGCTCCTACAATGAGCAGTTCTTC	CASRLRRTSPRGSSYNEQFF
TRBJ1-6	NA	NA	TRBV14	TGTGCCAGCAGCCCCCACGGGAGCTCCTATAATTCACCCCTCCACTTT	CASSPHGSSYNSPLHF
TRBJ2-7	NA	TRBD2	TRBV6-1	TGTGCCGGAGATAGGACTAGCGGGGGCTCCTACGAGCAGTACTTC	CAGDRTSGGSYEQYF
TRBJ2-4	NA	NA	TRBV7-2	TGTGCCAGCAGCCCGACAGGACCCTCCTACATTCAGTACTTC	CASSPTGPSYIQYF
TRBJ1-1	NA	TRBD1	TRBV18	TGTGCCAGCTCACAAAGGACAGGGATGAACACTGAAGCTTTCTTT	CASSQRTGMNTEAFF
TRBJ1-4	NA	NA	TRBV7-4	TGTGCCAGCAGCGCCCACGGGACCTGGGCGGAAAAACTGTTTTTT	CASSAHGTWAEKLFF
TRBJ1-5	NA	TRBD1	TRBV6-4	TGTGCCAGCAGTGCCGACGGACAGGGGAGTCAGCCCCAGCATTTT	CASSADGQGSQPQHF
TRBJ1-2	NA	NA	TRBV11-3	TGTGCCAGCAGCTTTTTTTTCGCGGGACCCTTTTCCTATGGCTACACCTTC	CASSFFFAGPFSYGYTF
TRBJ2-7	NA	NA	TRBV28	TGTGCCAGCAGTACAACCGGGACCTTGGTCTACGAGCAGTACTTC	CASSTTGTLVYEQYF
TRBJ1-1	NA	NA	TRBV18	TGTGCCAGCTCACCCTCCGGAGTGAACACTGAAGCTTTCTTT	CASSPSGVNTEAFF
TRBJ1-1	NA	NA	TRBV5-4	TGTGCCAGCAGCTTGGAGCGGAACACTGAAGCTTTCTTT	CASSLERNTEAFF
TRBJ1-5	few	NA	TRBV2	TGTGCCAGCAGACCCGGGTCTGTCGGTCAGCCCCAGCATTTT	CASRPGSVGQPQHF
TRBJ2-5	NA	NA	TRBV9	TGTGCCAGCAGCAGAGAAGAGACCCAGTACTTC	CASSREETQYF
TRBJ2-6	NA	NA	TRBV30	TGTGCCTGGAGTGTAGCTGGGGCCAACGTCCTGACTTTC	CAWSVAGANVLTF
TRBJ2-3	NA	NA	TRBV7-2	TGTGCCAGCACCAGCTTGGGGCAGCCCACAGATACGCAGTATTTT	CASTSLGQPTDTQYF